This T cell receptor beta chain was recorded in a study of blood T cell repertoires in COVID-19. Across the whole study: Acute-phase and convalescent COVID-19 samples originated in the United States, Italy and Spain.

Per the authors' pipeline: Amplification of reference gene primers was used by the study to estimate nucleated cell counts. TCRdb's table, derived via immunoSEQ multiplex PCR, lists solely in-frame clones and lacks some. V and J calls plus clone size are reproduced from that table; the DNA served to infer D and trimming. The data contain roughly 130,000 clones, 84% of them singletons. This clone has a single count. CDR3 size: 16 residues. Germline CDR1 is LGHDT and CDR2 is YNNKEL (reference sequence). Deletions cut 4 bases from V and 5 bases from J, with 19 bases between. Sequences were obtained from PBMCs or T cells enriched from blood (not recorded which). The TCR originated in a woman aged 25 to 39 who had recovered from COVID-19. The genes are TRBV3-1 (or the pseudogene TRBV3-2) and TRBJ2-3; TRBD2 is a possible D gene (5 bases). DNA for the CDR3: TGTGCCAGCAGCCTAAATCGGGCTAGCCCCGTAGATACGCAGTATTTT. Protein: CASSLNRASPVDTQYF.